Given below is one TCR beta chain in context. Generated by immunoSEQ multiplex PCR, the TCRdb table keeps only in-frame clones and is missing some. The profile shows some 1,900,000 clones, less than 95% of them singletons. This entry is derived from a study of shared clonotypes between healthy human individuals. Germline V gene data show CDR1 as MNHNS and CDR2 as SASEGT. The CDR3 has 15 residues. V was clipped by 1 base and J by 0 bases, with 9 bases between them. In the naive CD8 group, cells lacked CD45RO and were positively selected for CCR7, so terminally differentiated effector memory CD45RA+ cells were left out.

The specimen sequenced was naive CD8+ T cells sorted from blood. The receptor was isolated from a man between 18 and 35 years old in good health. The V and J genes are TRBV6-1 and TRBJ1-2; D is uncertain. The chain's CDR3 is CASSEGPTANYGYTF. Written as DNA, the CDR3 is TGTGCCAGCAGTGAAGGCCCTACGGCTAACTATGGCTACACCTTC.